This TCR beta chain was found in a study of T cells in Graves' hyperthyroidism and ophthalmopathy. Amplification targeted TCR beta CDR3 regions from RNA transcripts. An initial round of RT-PCR targeting the TCR CDR3 relied on the HTBI primer set. TCRdb reprocessed the multiplex PCR reads with MiXCR, giving one entry per CDR3 protein. Of some 600,000 distinct CDR3 sequences in the sample, over 11% were seen once. A word on this clonotype: What it recognizes is unknown.

Study results and limitations: Appearing also in blood were most of the thyroid clonotypes expanded above 0.001.

This CDR3 has 13 amino acids. CDR1 and CDR2 (germline): SGHDT, YYEEEE. V gave up 4 bases and J gave up 1 base, with 8 bases separating them. The receptor comes from a woman between 25 and 40 years old with Graves' hyperthyroidism that later progressed to Graves' ophthalmopathy. J is TRBJ1-1 and V is TRBV5-6; D remains ambiguous. Sequencing used blood. The CDR3 sequence is CASSPVANTEAFF. The CDR3 DNA follows: TGTGCCAGCAGCCCCGTCGCGAACACTGAAGCTTTCTTT. Full variable domain (rest looked up from reference TRBV5-6 and TRBJ1-1): DAGVTQSPTHLIKTRGQQVTLRCSPKSGHDTVSWYQQALGQGPQFIFQYYEEEERQRGNFPDRFSGHQFPNYSSELNVNALLLGDSALYLCASSPVANTEAFFGQGTRLTVV.